This record covers a single T cell receptor (beta chain). The data were taken from a study of control samples from healthy donors and cancer patients. This CDR3 contains 16 residues. Clones were sequenced by immunoSEQ multiplex PCR, and TCRdb holds only the in-frame ones, with some missing. This table holds 160,000 or so clones, about 93% found once. Sample: blood. The V and J genes are TRBV21-1 and TRBJ2-1; the table assigns TRBD2, which was not confirmed against the DNA. TRBV21-1 is tagged as a pseudogene. The clonotype comes from a woman in her 30s in good health. The CDR3 bases are TGTGCCAGCAGCAAAGGGGTTAGCGGGAGGGCCAATGAGCAGTTCTTC. The encoded protein is CASSKGVSGRANEQFF.